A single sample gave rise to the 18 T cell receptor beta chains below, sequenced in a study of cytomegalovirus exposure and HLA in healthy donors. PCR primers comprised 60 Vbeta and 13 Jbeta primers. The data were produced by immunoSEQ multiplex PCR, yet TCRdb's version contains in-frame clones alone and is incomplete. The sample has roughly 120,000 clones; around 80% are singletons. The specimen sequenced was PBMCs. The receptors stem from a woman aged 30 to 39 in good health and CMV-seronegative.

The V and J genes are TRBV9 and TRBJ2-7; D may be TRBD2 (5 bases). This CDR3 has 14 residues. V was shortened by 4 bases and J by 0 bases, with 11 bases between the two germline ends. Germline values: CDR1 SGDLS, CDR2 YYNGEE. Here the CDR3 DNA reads TGTGCCAGCAGCCCCGGGGTTAGCTCCTACGAGCAGTACTTC. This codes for CASSPGVSSYEQYF.

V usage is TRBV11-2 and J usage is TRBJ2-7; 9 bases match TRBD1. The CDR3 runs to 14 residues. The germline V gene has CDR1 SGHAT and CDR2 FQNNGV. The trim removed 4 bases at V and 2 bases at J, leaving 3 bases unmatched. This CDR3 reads CASSSGTGPYEQYF. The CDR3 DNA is TGTGCCAGCAGCTCCGGGACAGGGCCCTACGAGCAGTACTTC.

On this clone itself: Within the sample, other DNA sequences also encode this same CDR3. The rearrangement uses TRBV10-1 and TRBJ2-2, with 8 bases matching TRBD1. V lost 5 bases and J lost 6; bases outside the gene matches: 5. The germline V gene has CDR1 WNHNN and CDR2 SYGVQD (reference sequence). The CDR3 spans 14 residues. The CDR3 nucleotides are TGCGCCAGCAGTACCACAGGGGGGCCCGGGGAGCTGTTTTTT. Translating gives CASSTTGGPGELFF.

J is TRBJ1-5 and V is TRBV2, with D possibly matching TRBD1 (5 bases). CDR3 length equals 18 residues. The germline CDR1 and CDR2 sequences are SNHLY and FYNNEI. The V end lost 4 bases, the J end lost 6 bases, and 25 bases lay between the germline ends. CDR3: CASSGVGTKLDRSQPQHF. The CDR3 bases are TGTGCCAGCAGTGGGGTTGGGACTAAACTCGACCGGAGTCAGCCCCAGCATTTT.

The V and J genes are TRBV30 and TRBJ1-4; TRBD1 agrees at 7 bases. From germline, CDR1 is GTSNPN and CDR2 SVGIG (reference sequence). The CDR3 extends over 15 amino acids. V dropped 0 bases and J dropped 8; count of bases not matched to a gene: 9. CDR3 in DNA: TGTGCCTGGAGTGTACAAGGGGACAGACGGGAAAAACTGTTTTTT. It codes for CAWSVQGDRREKLFF. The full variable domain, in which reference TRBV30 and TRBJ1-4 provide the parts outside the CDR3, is SQTIHQWPATLVQPVGSPLSLECTVEGTSNPNLYWYRQAAGRGLQLLFYSVGIGQISSEVPQNLSASRPQDRQFILSSKKLLLSDSGFYLCAWSVQGDRREKLFFGSGTQLSVL.

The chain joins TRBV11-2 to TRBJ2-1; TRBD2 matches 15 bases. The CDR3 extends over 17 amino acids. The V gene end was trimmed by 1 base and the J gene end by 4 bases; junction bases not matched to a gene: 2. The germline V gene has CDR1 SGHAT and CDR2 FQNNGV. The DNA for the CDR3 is TGTGCCAGCAGCTTAGGGACTAGCGGGGGGGTTTACAATGAGCAGTTCTTC. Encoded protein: CASSLGTSGGVYNEQFF.

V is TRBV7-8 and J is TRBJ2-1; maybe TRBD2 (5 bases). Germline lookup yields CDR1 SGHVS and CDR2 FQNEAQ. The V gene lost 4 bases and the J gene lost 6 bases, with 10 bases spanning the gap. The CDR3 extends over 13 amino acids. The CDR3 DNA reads TGTGCCAGCAGCTCAGTTGCGGGCAATGAGCAGTTCTTC. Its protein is CASSSVAGNEQFF.

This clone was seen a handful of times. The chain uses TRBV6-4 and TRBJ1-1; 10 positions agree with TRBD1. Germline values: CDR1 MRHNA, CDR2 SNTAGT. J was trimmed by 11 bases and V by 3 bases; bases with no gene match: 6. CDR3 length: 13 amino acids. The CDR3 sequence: CASSEGQGTVAFF. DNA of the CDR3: TGTGCCAGCAGTGAGGGACAGGGGACCGTTGCTTTCTTT.

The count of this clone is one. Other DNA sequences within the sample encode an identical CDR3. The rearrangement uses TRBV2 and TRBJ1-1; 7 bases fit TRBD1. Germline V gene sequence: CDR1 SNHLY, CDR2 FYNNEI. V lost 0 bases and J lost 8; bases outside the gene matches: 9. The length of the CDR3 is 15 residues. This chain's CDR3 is CASSEAPPGGAEAFF. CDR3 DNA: TGTGCCAGCAGTGAAGCCCCCCCAGGGGGTGCCGAAGCTTTCTTT.

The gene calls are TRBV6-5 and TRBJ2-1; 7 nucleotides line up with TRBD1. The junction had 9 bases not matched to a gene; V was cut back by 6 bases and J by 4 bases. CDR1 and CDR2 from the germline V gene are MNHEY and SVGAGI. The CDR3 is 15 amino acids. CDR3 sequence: CASRRVGGSYNEQFF. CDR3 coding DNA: TGTGCCAGCAGGCGGGTAGGGGGCTCGTACAATGAGCAGTTCTTC.

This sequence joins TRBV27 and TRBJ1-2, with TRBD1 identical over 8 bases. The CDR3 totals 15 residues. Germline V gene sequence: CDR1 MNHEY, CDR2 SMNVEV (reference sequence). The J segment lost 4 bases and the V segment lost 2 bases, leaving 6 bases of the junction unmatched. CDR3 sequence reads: CASSLRQGWVYGYTF. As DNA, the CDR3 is TGTGCCAGCAGTTTACGACAGGGGTGGGTCTATGGCTACACCTTC.

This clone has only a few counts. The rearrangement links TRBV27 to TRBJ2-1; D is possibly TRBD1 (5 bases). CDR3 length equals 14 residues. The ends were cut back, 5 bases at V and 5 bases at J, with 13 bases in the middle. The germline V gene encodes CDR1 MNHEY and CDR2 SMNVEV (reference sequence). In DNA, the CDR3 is TGTGCCAGCAGTCAGGGTTATCATCACAATGAGCAGTTCTTC. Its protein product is CASSQGYHHNEQFF.

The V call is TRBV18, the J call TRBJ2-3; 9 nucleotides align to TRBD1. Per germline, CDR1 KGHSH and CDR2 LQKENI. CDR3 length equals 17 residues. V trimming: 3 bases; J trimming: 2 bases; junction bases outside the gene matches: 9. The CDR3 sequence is CASSPSGTGYITDTQYF. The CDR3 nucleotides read TGTGCCAGCTCACCTTCTGGGACAGGGTACATCACAGATACGCAGTATTTT. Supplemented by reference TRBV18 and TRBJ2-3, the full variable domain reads NAGVMQNPRHLVRRRGQEARLRCSPMKGHSHVYWYRQLPEEGLKFMVYLQKENIIDESGMPKERFSAEFPKEGPSILRIQQVVRGDSAAYFCASSPSGTGYITDTQYFGPGTRLTVL.

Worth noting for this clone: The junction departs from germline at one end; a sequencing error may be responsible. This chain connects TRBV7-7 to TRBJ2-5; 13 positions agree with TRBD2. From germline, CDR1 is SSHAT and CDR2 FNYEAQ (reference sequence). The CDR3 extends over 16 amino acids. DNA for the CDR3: TGTGCTAGCAGCTTAGGGGGACTAGCGGGATCCGAGACCCAGTACTTC. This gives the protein CASSLGGLAGSETQYF.

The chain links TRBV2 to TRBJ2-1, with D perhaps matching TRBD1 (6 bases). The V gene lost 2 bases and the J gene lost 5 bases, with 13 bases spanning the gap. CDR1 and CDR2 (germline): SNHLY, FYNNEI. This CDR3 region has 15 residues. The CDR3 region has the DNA TGTGCCAGCAGTGAATTAAGGGGACACAACAATGAGCAGTTCTTC. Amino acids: CASSELRGHNNEQFF.

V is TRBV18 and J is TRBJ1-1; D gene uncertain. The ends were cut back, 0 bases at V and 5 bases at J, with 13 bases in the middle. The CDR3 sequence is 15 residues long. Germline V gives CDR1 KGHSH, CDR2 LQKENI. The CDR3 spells CASSPPLAKRTEAFF. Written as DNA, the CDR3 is TGTGCCAGCTCACCACCACTGGCTAAGAGGACTGAAGCTTTCTTT.

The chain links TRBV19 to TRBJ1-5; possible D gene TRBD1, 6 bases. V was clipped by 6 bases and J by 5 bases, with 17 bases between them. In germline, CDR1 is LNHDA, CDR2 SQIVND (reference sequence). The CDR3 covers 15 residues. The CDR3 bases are TGTGCCAGTAGGGGGTCGGGGGGCAGAGATCAGCCCCAGCATTTT. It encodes CASRGSGGRDQPQHF. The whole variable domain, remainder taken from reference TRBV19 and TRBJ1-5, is DGGITQSPKYLFRKEGQNVTLSCEQNLNHDAMYWYRQDPGQGLRLIYYSQIVNDFQKGDIAEGYSVSREKKESFPLTVTSAQKNPTAFYLCASRGSGGRDQPQHFGDGTRLSIL.

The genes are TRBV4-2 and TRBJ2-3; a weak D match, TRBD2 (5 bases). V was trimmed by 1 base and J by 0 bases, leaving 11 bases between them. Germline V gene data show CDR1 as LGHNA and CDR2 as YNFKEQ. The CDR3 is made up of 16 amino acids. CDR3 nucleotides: TGTGCCAGCAGCCAAGGACTACTCGTTAGCACAGATACGCAGTATTTT. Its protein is CASSQGLLVSTDTQYF.